This T cell receptor (beta chain) emerged from a study of T-cell memory formation after mild COVID-19 (dated by TCRdb to the early 2020s). Looking at the study overall: Most TCR sequence clusters were specific to one of the two donors. The cohort was made up of two young adult volunteers, one female and one male, who were previously healthy. T-cell clones expanding and contracting after mild COVID-19 in a couple of donors were tracked by longitudinal TCRalpha and TCRbeta repertoire sequencing.

Ficoll-Paque density gradient centrifugation was the method used to isolate PBMCs. Sequencing instrument: Illumina NovaSeq 6000. cDNA libraries for TCRalpha and TCRbeta were prepared by 5'RACE using constant-segment primers, with sample barcodes and unique molecular identifiers added. RNA was extracted from every sample with Trizol reagent. Library amplification was performed in two PCR steps, and a second sample barcode and Illumina TruSeq adapters were introduced in the second step. The libraries were sequenced on an Illumina NovaSeq using 2 x 150 bp paired-end reads. In the authors' own workflow: Reads were demultiplexed and collapsed into UMI-guided consensus sequences with migec v1.2.7. With mixcr v2.1.11, UMI consensuses were aligned to TRA and TRB V and J templates and assembled into clonotypes. Expanded or contracted clonotypes were those called significant by both edgeR and NoisET, with noise models trained on biological replicates. edgeR calls used a false discovery rate-adjusted p below 0.01 and a log2 fold-change threshold of 1. As an exploratory analysis of dynamics, max-normalized trajectories of the 1000 most abundant clonotypes were examined by PCA with hierarchical clustering. Separately sequenced CD4+ and CD8+ repertoires were used to assign the CD4 or CD8 phenotype of responding clones. The public reads were reprocessed in TCRdb via fastp at Q25 and MiXCR, keeping in-frame beta chains. Rows are combined by CDR3 protein, so each entry shows the most common genes and DNA. TCRdb, not the authors, supplied the V and J calls. This sample holds about 240,000 distinct CDR3 sequences; 7.5% to 10% were observed only once. The ten biggest clones cover 22% of the sample.

The paper as a whole reports these results and caveats: Clones contracting from day 15 to 85 had balanced CD4/CD8 phenotypes, while a second wave expanding from day 15 to 37 was biased towards CD4+. SARS-CoV-2 specificity was not confirmed for the second-wave clones peaking on day 37. The study covered only a couple of mild cases, and larger cohorts including severe cases with pre-infection samples were considered necessary. Some responding clones were detected in pre-infection memory, suggesting pre-existing cross-reactive memory T cells joined the SARS-CoV-2 response. Contracting CD4+ clones were located mainly in the CM and EM memory subsets, whereas CD8+ clones were found to be enriched in EMRA.

From the cysteine through the phenylalanine, the CDR3 covers 17 amino acids. Left in the record is the CDR3 DNA by itself, 51 bases read in frame from the first base. V and J are truncated by 0 bases and 7 bases respectively, leaving an intervening sequence of 19 bases. There are many counts of this clonotype. Its antigen is currently not known. Per-nucleotide qualities are absent, and no much larger clonotype sits a single base away. This receptor was identified in a man between 18 and 29 years old who had mild COVID-19 (a few samples of this study predate the infection). The sample titles of this study are shuffled in the database, so cell type and time point are left out; the donor was told from shared clones. This receptor chain uses TRBV12-3 or TRBV12-4 and TRBJ2-1, with the D call tentatively TRBD1 or TRBD2, each fitting 5 bases. The material sequenced was PBMCs or a T cell subset sorted from them (not recorded which). For the CDR3, the sequence is CASSLAAGRVGGNEQFF. The sequenced DNA: TGTGCCAGCAGTTTAGCCGCGGGCAGGGTAGGCGGTAATGAGCAGTTCTTC.